This T cell receptor (beta chain) was profiled in a study of CD8 T cells in Susac syndrome. Relapsing-remitting disease, either stable or active, was present in the multiple sclerosis controls, who were treatment-naive patients. The V segment lost 4 bases and the J segment 12 bases; nucleotides outside the gene matches: 7. This CDR3 spans 12 amino acids. Germline V gives CDR1 LNHDA, CDR2 SQIVND (reference sequence). Random hexamers were used to reverse transcribe about 0.45 to 1 ug of RNA. TCRdb recomputed calls from the immunoSEQ multiplex PCR reads with MiXCR, one row per CDR3 protein. The table shows 300,000 or so distinct CDR3 sequences, with about 92% occurring only once.

The TCR originated in a human donor with multiple sclerosis. The V gene is TRBV19, the J gene TRBJ2-3, with TRBD1 matching over 7 bases. The source material was CD4+ T cells from PBMCs. CDR3 sequence reads: CASSTQQGPQYF. CDR3 DNA sequence: TGTGCCAGTAGTACCCAACAGGGGCCCCAGTATTTT. The entire variable domain, with the rest obtained from reference TRBV19 and TRBJ2-3, is as follows: DGGITQSPKYLFRKEGQNVTLSCEQNLNHDAMYWYRQDPGQGLRLIYYSQIVNDFQKGDIAEGYSVSREKKESFPLTVTSAQKNPTAFYLCASSTQQGPQYFGPGTRLTVL.